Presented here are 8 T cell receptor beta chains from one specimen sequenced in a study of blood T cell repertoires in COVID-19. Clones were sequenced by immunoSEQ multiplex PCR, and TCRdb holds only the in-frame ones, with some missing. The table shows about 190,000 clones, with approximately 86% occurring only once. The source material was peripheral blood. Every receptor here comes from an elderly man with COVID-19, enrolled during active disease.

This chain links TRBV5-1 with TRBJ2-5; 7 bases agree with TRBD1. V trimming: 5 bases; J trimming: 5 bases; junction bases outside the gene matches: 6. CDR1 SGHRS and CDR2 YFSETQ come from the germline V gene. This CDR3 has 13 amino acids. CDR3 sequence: CASSEQGTETQYF. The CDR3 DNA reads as TGCGCCAGCAGTGAACAGGGGACGGAGACCCAGTACTTC.

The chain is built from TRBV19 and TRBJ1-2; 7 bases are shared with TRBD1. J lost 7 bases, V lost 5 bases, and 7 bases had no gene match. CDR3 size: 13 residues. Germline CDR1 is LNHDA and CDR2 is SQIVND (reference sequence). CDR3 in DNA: TGTGCCAGTAGTTCGACAGGGAGAGGTGGCTACACCTTC. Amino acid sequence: CASSSTGRGGYTF.

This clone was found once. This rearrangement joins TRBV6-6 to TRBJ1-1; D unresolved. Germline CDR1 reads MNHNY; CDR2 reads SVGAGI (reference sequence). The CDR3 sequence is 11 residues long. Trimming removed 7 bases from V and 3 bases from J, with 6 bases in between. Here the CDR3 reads CASNADTEAFF. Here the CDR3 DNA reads TGTGCCAGCAATGCAGACACTGAAGCTTTCTTT.

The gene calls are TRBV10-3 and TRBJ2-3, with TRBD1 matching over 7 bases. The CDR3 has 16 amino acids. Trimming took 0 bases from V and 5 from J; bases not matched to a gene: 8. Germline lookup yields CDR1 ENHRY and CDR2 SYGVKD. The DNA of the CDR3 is TGTGCCATCAGTGAGTCTGGGCGCACAGGGGAAGATACGCAGTATTTT. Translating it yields CAISESGRTGEDTQYF.

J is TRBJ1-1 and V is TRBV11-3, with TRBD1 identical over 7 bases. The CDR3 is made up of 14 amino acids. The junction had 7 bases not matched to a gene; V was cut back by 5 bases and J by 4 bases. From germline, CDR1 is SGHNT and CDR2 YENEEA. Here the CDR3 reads CASSKQAGGTEAFF. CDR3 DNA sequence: TGTGCCAGCAGCAAGCAGGCAGGGGGCACTGAAGCTTTCTTT.

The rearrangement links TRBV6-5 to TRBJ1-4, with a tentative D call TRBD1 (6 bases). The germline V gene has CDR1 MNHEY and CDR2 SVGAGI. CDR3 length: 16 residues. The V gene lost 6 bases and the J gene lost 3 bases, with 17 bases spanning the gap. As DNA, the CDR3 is TGTGCCAGCAGCTACACAGGGTTCAAGGCTAATGAAAAACTGTTTTTT. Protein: CASSYTGFKANEKLFF.

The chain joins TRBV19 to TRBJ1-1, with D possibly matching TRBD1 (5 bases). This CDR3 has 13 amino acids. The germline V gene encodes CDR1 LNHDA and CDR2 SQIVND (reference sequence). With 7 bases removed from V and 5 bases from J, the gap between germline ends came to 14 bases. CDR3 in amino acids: CASTMLGVTEAFF. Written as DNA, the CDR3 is TGTGCCAGTACCATGCTAGGGGTAACTGAAGCTTTCTTT.

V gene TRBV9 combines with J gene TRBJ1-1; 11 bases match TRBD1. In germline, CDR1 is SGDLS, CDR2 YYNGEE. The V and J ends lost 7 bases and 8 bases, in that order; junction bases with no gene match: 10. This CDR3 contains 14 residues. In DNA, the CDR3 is TGTGCCAGCTCCCCCGGGACAGGGGGAACAGAAGCTTTCTTT. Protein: CASSPGTGGTEAFF.